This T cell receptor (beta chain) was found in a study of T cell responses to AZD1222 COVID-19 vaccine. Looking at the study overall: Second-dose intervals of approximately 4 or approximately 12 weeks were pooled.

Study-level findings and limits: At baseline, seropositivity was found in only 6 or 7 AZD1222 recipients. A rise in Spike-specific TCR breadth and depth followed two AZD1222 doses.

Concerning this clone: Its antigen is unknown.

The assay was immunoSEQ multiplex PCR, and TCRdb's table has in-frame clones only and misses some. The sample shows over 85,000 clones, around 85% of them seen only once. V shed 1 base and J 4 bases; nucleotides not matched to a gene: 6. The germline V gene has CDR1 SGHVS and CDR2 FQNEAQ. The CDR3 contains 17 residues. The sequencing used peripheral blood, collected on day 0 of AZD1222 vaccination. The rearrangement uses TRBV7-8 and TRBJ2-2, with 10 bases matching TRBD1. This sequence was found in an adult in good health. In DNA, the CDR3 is TGTGCCAGCAGCTTAGTAGGGACAGGGGTCCTCACCGGGGAGCTGTTTTTT. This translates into CASSLVGTGVLTGELFF.